Described below is a single T cell receptor (beta chain) sequence and its context. Antigen specificity is unknown. This sample is drawn from a study of cytomegalovirus exposure and HLA in healthy donors. Regarding the study as a whole: According to a later analysis, TCR clusters from the first cohort tended to co-occur in the 90 to 150 validation repertoires. The investigators catalogued about 170 TCR beta chains as cytomegalovirus-associated.

Sequencing was performed with immunoSEQ multiplex PCR; in TCRdb, only in-frame clones are kept and a portion is missing. This table holds about 76,000 clones, 85% to 95% found once. The germline V gene encodes CDR1 SGDLS and CDR2 YYNGEE. V lost 0 bases and J lost 6; bases outside the gene matches: 6. The CDR3 runs to 15 residues. Sequencing used PBMCs. V usage is TRBV9 and J usage is TRBJ2-1; 7 bases map to TRBD2. This TCR was sampled from a woman in her late teens or twenties in good health and CMV-seronegative. The CDR3: CASSVGGGGSNEQFF. CDR3 coding DNA: TGTGCCAGCAGCGTAGGCGGCGGGGGTTCCAATGAGCAGTTCTTC.